These T cell receptor beta chains were read from a single sample in a study. TCRdb reprocessed the RT-PCR reads via MiXCR and lists one record per CDR3 protein. Of 550,000 to 750,000 distinct CDR3 sequences in the sample, over 12% were seen once. The sequenced sample consisted of memory CD4+ T cells from blood. The receptors here all came from a female donor in good health, serving as a healthy control. Both conserved end residues are part of each CDR3. D genes are given only for firm matches. A clone size is listed for some rows: how often the clone was seen (once, few, many), or a class if it is expanded.

v_call: TRBV20-1; clone_size: many; j_call: TRBJ1-2; d_call: -; cdr3_nt: TGCAGTGCTAGTCCCAGCTATGGCTACACCTTC; cdr3_aa: CSASPSYGYTF
v_call: TRBV4-3; clone_size: -; j_call: TRBJ1-4; d_call: TRBD1; cdr3_nt: TGCGCCAGCAGCCAACCCGGGACAGCTAATGAAAAACTGTTTTTT; cdr3_aa: CASSQPGTANEKLFF
v_call: TRBV20-1; clone_size: many; j_call: TRBJ2-7; d_call: -; cdr3_nt: TGCAGTGCTAAACCGGGACTCTTATCCTACGAGCAGTACTTC; cdr3_aa: CSAKPGLLSYEQYF
v_call: TRBV28; clone_size: -; j_call: TRBJ2-6; d_call: -; cdr3_nt: TGTGCCAGCAGTTTGGTCGTAGGGCCCGGGGCCAACGTCCTGACTTTC; cdr3_aa: CASSLVVGPGANVLTF
v_call: TRBV7-9; clone_size: few; j_call: TRBJ2-4; d_call: -; cdr3_nt: TGTGCCAGCAGCTCCCTGTTAGCGGCCTTATGGGGGTTTCAGTACTTC; cdr3_aa: CASSSLLAALWGFQYF
v_call: TRBV6-1; clone_size: few; j_call: TRBJ1-5; d_call: -; cdr3_nt: TGTGCCAGCAGTTTGGTGTCAGGGAGGGTTAGCAATCAGCCCCAGCATTTT; cdr3_aa: CASSLVSGRVSNQPQHF
v_call: TRBV5-5; clone_size: many; j_call: TRBJ2-5; d_call: -; cdr3_nt: TGTGCCAGCAGCCAAAAGGGCCAGTGGGGAGAGACCCAGTACTTC; cdr3_aa: CASSQKGQWGETQYF
v_call: TRBV20-1; clone_size: few; j_call: TRBJ1-1; d_call: -; cdr3_nt: TGCAGTGCTAGAGATCCAAGAGCAACCAACATGAACACTGAAGCTTTCTTT; cdr3_aa: CSARDPRATNMNTEAFF
v_call: TRBV7-2; clone_size: many; j_call: TRBJ2-3; d_call: -; cdr3_nt: TGTGCCAGCAGCTTAGTTGGGAGGACAGATACGCAGTATTTT; cdr3_aa: CASSLVGRTDTQYF
v_call: TRBV20-1; clone_size: few; j_call: TRBJ2-2; d_call: -; cdr3_nt: TGCAGTGCTAGGGGGGCCCCCGGGGAGCTGTTTTTT; cdr3_aa: CSARGAPGELFF
v_call: TRBV29-1; clone_size: many; j_call: TRBJ2-5; d_call: -; cdr3_nt: TGCAGCGTTGTTATTGGCAGGGGTGGAGAGACCCAGTACTTC; cdr3_aa: CSVVIGRGGETQYF
v_call: TRBV13; clone_size: -; j_call: TRBJ2-1; d_call: TRBD2; cdr3_nt: TGTGCCAGCAGCGTAAGATCAGCGGGGGCGGCAAGTGAGCAGTTCTTC; cdr3_aa: CASSVRSAGAASEQFF
v_call: TRBV7-3; clone_size: few; j_call: TRBJ2-1; d_call: TRBD2; cdr3_nt: TGTGCCAGCAGCGGACCGGGAGGGGAGCAGTTCTTC; cdr3_aa: CASSGPGGEQFF
v_call: TRBV5-1; clone_size: -; j_call: TRBJ2-6; d_call: -; cdr3_nt: TGCGCCAGCAGCTTAGAGAGGGTCTCTGGGGCCAACGTCCTGACTTTC; cdr3_aa: CASSLERVSGANVLTF
v_call: TRBV5-1; clone_size: -; j_call: TRBJ2-7; d_call: -; cdr3_nt: TGCGCCAGCAGCTTGGACAGGTTTGGCGAGCAGTACTTC; cdr3_aa: CASSLDRFGEQYF
v_call: TRBV3-1; clone_size: -; j_call: TRBJ2-2; d_call: TRBD2; cdr3_nt: TGTGCCAGCGCCAGAGTCGCGGCGGGAGGGGACACCGGGGAGCTGTTTTTT; cdr3_aa: CASARVAAGGDTGELFF
v_call: TRBV2; clone_size: -; j_call: TRBJ2-7; d_call: -; cdr3_nt: TGTGCCAGCAGTGAGTTACAGAGTTACGAGCAGTACTTC; cdr3_aa: CASSELQSYEQYF
v_call: TRBV5-1; clone_size: few; j_call: TRBJ2-2; d_call: -; cdr3_nt: TGCGCCAGCAGCTTGGCCCAGGGTAGCACCGGGGAGCTGTTTTTT; cdr3_aa: CASSLAQGSTGELFF
v_call: TRBV28; clone_size: -; j_call: TRBJ1-5; d_call: -; cdr3_nt: TGTGCCAGCAGTATGGGGTATAATCAGCCCCAGCATTTT; cdr3_aa: CASSMGYNQPQHF
v_call: TRBV20-1; clone_size: many; j_call: TRBJ2-1; d_call: TRBD2; cdr3_nt: TGCAGTGCTAGAGGACTAGCTAACAATGAGCAGTTCTTC; cdr3_aa: CSARGLANNEQFF
v_call: TRBV20-1; clone_size: -; j_call: TRBJ2-7; d_call: TRBD1; cdr3_nt: TGCAGTGCTAGAGATAAAGGGACAGGGAGTTCCCACGAGCAGTACTTC; cdr3_aa: CSARDKGTGSSHEQYF
v_call: TRBV20-1; clone_size: few; j_call: TRBJ1-1; d_call: -; cdr3_nt: TGCAGTGCCGAGGGTTTCCGGAACACTGAAGCTTTCTTT; cdr3_aa: CSAEGFRNTEAFF